This T cell receptor (beta chain) comes out of a study of T cell responses to AZD1222 COVID-19 vaccine. The CDR3 totals 15 residues. Germline CDR1 and CDR2: MDHEN and SYDVKM. V was cut by 2 bases and J by 5 bases, with 15 bases left in between. In regard to this clone: Its target is unknown.

The table came from immunoSEQ multiplex PCR; TCRdb's copy has only in-frame clones and leaves some out. The sample has about 150,000 clones, 70% to 90% seen once. General study findings and limits: White British ancestry dominated among donors, who included more females, and clonal diversity was possibly underestimated.

The source was peripheral blood, collected 28 days after the second dose of the MenACWY control vaccine. This receptor was obtained from an adult who received the MenACWY meningococcal vaccine as a control. The chain uses TRBV28 and TRBJ2-5, with D possibly matching TRBD2 (7 bases). The CDR3 is CASSLITGGWETQYF. The CDR3, as DNA: TGTGCCAGCAGTTTAATCACGGGGGGCTGGGAGACCCAGTACTTC.